This entry features one T cell receptor (beta chain) sequence. What it binds is not known. In each case, RNA was isolated and then reverse transcribed into cDNA as the sequencing template. Repertoires were generated with immunoSEQ multiplex PCR, while TCRdb's copy carries only in-frame clones and drops some. The sample consists of hundreds of thousands of clones, 45% to 70% of them appearing once. The ends were cut back, 0 bases at V and 5 bases at J, with 13 bases in the middle. In germline, CDR1 is MNHNS, CDR2 SASEGT. The CDR3 loop spans 15 amino acids. The data stem from a study of CD8+ T cells in alopecia areata. General study findings and limits: Relative to normal scalp, lesional scalp, especially alopecia totalis/universalis, showed higher clonality. It was observed that many expanded lesional clones persisted in scalp and blood during tofacitinib.

Treatment of the sample: oral pan-JAK inhibitor, 5-10 mg twice daily. Peripheral blood and lesional scalp punch biopsies were taken from alopecia areata patients. The receptor's source is a human donor with alopecia areata. The V gene is TRBV6-1, the J gene TRBJ1-2; D unresolved. The material was CD4+ T cells sorted from blood, obtained around week 53, from a patient treated with tofacitinib. CDR3 residues: CASSEAGRMGYGYTF. The CDR3 DNA is TGTGCCAGCAGTGAAGCAGGGCGGATGGGGTATGGCTACACCTTC.